This T cell receptor (beta chain) emerged from a study of cytomegalovirus exposure and HLA in healthy donors (dated by TCRdb to the late 2010s). General notes on the study: According to a later analysis, the roughly 120 validation repertoires were produced on the same platform as the approximately 620 repertoires of the first cohort. The study aimed to test whether cataloging public T cell receptors could reveal signatures of past pathogen exposure. Besides the first cohort of more than 650 subjects, a separate validation cohort made up of 120 different subjects was used. To predict cytomegalovirus infection status, the study brought together high-throughput TCR immunosequencing, statistical association of individual TCRs with disease status, and machine learning.

The research as a whole found: The authors suggested that the approach could potentially be extended to other disease states and immunological phenotypes. Of the cluster scores, roughly 95% were above 0 in a later analysis, which found that TCRs clustered in the first cohort also tended to co-occur in the 120 or so validation repertoires. In vitro tests confirmed that three of the cytomegalovirus-associated TCR beta chains recognize cytomegalovirus antigens. Across donors, most TCR sequences were observed very rarely, whereas some public TCRs were present in many individuals. The classifier was reported to diagnose cytomegalovirus status with high specificity and sensitivity in both the original and validation cohorts. A later analysis lacked HLA typing for the validation cohort, so it scored co-occurrence in that cohort across all 120 or so repertoires. In the study, approximately 160 TCR beta chains were listed as associated with cytomegalovirus.

Libraries were prepared through the immunoSEQ multiplex PCR assay. The original methods were these. A statistical classification framework was built to diagnose cytomegalovirus status from the catalog of TCR beta chain sequences. TCRdb took over this immuneACCESS table, retaining in-frame rearrangements with V and J assigned. Such tables are incomplete; in checked studies, under half of the missing clones stem from an unresolved V gene, and the remainder is unexplained. The V and J calls and the clone size are those of that table, but D and trimming were determined from the DNA. The sample table holds more than 60,000 clones, of which around nine tenths were seen once. The biggest ten clones account for approximately 1.5% of the sample. The donors belonged to the validation cohort of over a hundred subjects, which was separate from the 666-subject first cohort. The CDR3 sequence holds 15 residues, the cysteine and phenylalanine included. Only the CDR3 part of the read is kept: 45 bases, read in frame from the first base. Looking up the germline V gene yields CDR1 SGHVS and CDR2 FQNEAQ. Ends trimmed: V by 6 bases, J by 2 bases; bases unmatched to a gene: 4.

Note on this clone: It lacks a known antigen. Base quality data are lacking; no much larger clone is found one base away.

This receptor chain uses TRBV7-8 and TRBJ1-3, and 10 junctional nucleotides match TRBD1. The receptor's source is a woman younger than 35 in good health and CMV-seronegative. The specimen was PBMCs. Read as DNA, the sequence is TGTGCCAGCAGTTATGGACAGGGGGCTGGAAACACCATATATTTT. It is translated as CASSYGQGAGNTIYF. The entire variable domain, with the stretches around the CDR3 drawn from the reference TRBV7-8 and TRBJ1-3 proteins, is GAGVSQSPRYKVAKRGQDVALRCDPISGHVSLFWYQQALGQGPEFLTYFQNEAQLDKSGLPSDRFFAERPEGSVSTLKIQRTQQEDSAVYLCASSYGQGAGNTIYFGEGSWLTVV.